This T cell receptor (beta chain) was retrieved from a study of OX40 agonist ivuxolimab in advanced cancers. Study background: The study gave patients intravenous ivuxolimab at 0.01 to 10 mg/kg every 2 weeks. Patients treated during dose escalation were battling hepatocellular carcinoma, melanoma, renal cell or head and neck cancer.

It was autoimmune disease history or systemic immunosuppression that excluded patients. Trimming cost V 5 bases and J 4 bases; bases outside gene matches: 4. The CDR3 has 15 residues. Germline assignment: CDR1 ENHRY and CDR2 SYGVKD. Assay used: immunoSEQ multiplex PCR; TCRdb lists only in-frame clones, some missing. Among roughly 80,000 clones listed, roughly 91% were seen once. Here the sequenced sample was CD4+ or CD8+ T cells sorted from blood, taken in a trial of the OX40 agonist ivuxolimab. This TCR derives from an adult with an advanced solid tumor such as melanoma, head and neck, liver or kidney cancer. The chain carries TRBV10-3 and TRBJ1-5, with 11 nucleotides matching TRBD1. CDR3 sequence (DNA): TGTGCCATCAGTCCCGGGACAGGGGGGAATCAGCCCCAGCATTTT. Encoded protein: CAISPGTGGNQPQHF.